Detailed here is one T cell receptor (beta chain). What it binds is unknown. This entry comes from a study of T-cell memory formation after mild COVID-19. The CDR3 extends over 14 amino acids. The V segment lost 3 bases and the J segment 10 bases; nucleotides outside the gene matches: 3. Germline V CDR1 and CDR2: SGDLS, YYNGEE. TCRdb itself ran the 5' RACE reads through MiXCR, one entry per CDR3 protein. Among about 320,000 distinct CDR3 sequences listed, 13% to 15% were seen once. Findings and limits, study-wide: Several responding clones turned up in pre-infection memory, indicating that cross-reactive memory may have taken part.

V gene TRBV9 combines with J gene TRBJ1-6; 11 nucleotides match TRBD1. Sequencing was done on a sample of PBMCs or a T cell subset sorted from them (not recorded which). The clonotype comes from a man between 18 and 29 years old who had mild COVID-19 (a few samples of this study predate the infection). Cell type and time point are not known. Written as DNA, the CDR3 is TGTGCCAGCAGCGAAAGGACAGGGGGCTCACCCCTCCACTTT. This encodes CASSERTGGSPLHF.